This record looks at one T cell receptor beta chain sequence and its context. Germline CDR1 SGHRS, CDR2 YFSETQ. The CDR3 spans 16 residues. V lost 0 bases to trimming and J lost 2 bases, with 9 bases between them. These data belong to a study of blood T cell repertoires in COVID-19. Some clones are missing from TCRdb's copy, which holds only in-frame ones; the method was immunoSEQ multiplex PCR. The profile covers tens of thousands of clones, with 87% appearing a single time and around 2.9% taken by the ten largest. The V call is TRBV5-1, the J call TRBJ2-6; tentatively, D is TRBD1 (6 bases). The TCR comes from a woman in her forties or fifties with active or convalescent COVID-19. Material: peripheral blood. CDR3: CASSLGTVAGANVLTF. DNA of the CDR3: TGCGCCAGCAGCTTGGGGACAGTAGCTGGGGCCAACGTCCTGACTTTC.